A selection of T cell receptor beta chains follows, all from one sample in a study of Ad26.COV2.S vaccination and SARS-CoV-2 variants. The table came from immunoSEQ multiplex PCR; TCRdb's copy has only in-frame clones and leaves some out. The sample lists around 370,000 clones; approximately 85% were seen once. The material sequenced was peripheral blood, taken in a trial of Ad26.COV2.S vaccine versus placebo. The receptors come from a person between 18 and 65 years old who received the Ad26.COV2.S COVID-19 vaccine or a placebo. CDR3s include the opening cysteine and the closing phenylalanine or tryptophan. D genes are given only for firm matches. The listing skips clone size in some rows; elsewhere it reads once, few, many or a size class.

clone_size j_call v_call d_call cdr3_aa cdr3_nt
- TRBJ2-1 TRBV27 - CASGQNNEQFF TGTGCCAGCGGACAGAACAATGAGCAGTTCTTC
- TRBJ2-2 TRBV12-3/TRBV12-4 TRBD1 CASSWTGVGELFF TGTGCCAGCAGTTGGACAGGGGTCGGGGAGCTGTTTTTT
- TRBJ1-1 TRBV7-2 - CASSLEVVRGTEAFF TGTGCCAGCAGCTTAGAGGTCGTCCGGGGGACTGAAGCTTTCTTT
- TRBJ2-3 TRBV6-5 TRBD1 CASSLQGVGTDTQYF TGTGCCAGCAGTCTCCAGGGGGTAGGCACAGATACGCAGTATTTT
- TRBJ2-7 TRBV27 - CASSPELARVYEQYF TGTGCCAGCAGCCCAGAACTTGCTCGAGTTTACGAGCAGTACTTC
once TRBJ1-6 TRBV6-5 - CASSYSERGFSPLHF TGTGCCAGCAGTTACTCCGAGAGGGGGTTTTCACCCCTCCACTTT
- TRBJ1-5 TRBV19 - CASSMRAVNQPQHF TGTGCCAGTAGTATGAGGGCAGTCAATCAGCCCCAGCATTTT
- TRBJ2-1 TRBV5-6 - CASSLNLQGPYNEQFF TGTGCCAGCAGCCTAAACCTCCAGGGTCCCTACAATGAGCAGTTCTTC
- TRBJ2-3 TRBV6-2/TRBV6-3 TRBD2 CASSSLAGKADTQYF TGTGCCAGCAGTTCACTAGCGGGGAAGGCAGATACGCAGTATTTT
- TRBJ2-7 TRBV2 TRBD1 CASSEAGQVSYEQYF TGTGCCAGCAGTGAGGCCGGACAGGTCTCCTACGAGCAGTACTTC
few TRBJ2-3 TRBV25-1 - CASSPARSGSTDTQYF TGTGCCAGCAGTCCTGCCCGGAGTGGGAGTACAGATACGCAGTATTTT
many TRBJ2-3 TRBV28 - CASSNIQSLGADTQYF TGTGCCAGCAGTAACATCCAGAGCCTTGGGGCAGATACGCAGTATTTT
- TRBJ2-5 TRBV27 - CASSFLRTEQETQYF TGTGCCAGCAGTTTTCTTCGGACAGAACAAGAGACCCAGTACTTC
- TRBJ2-2 TRBV10-3 - CAISEGVGNTGELFF TGTGCCATCAGTGAGGGGGTCGGGAACACCGGGGAGCTGTTTTTT
- TRBJ2-5 TRBV5-1 TRBD2 CASSLRSGYQETQYF TGCGCCAGCAGCTTGCGTAGCGGGTACCAAGAGACCCAGTACTTC
- TRBJ2-5 TRBV5-5 TRBD2 CASSPETSGRKETQYF TGTGCCAGCAGCCCGGAGACTAGCGGGAGGAAAGAGACCCAGTACTTC
- TRBJ1-2 TRBV27 - CASSSRRSYGYTF TGTGCCAGCAGTTCCAGGCGATCCTATGGCTACACCTTC
- TRBJ2-1 TRBV4-3 TRBD2 CASSPRTSGSVVYNEQFF TGCGCCAGCAGCCCCCGGACTAGCGGGAGTGTGGTCTACAATGAGCAGTTCTTC
- TRBJ1-2 TRBV6-5 - CASNNLGRGYGYTF TGTGCCAGCAATAACCTGGGAAGGGGCTATGGCTACACCTTC
- TRBJ2-7 TRBV12-3/TRBV12-4 TRBD1 CASSGQGSGEQYF TGTGCCAGCAGCGGACAGGGTTCCGGCGAGCAGTACTTC
- TRBJ1-2 TRBV6-5 TRBD1 CASSYAPGQGPPGYTF TGTGCCAGCAGTTACGCCCCGGGACAGGGTCCCCCGGGCTACACCTTC